These T cell receptor beta chains were read from a single sample in a study of shared clonotypes between healthy human individuals. The protocol was immunoSEQ multiplex PCR, while the TCRdb copy is restricted to in-frame clones and leaves out a portion. The sample includes roughly 1,100,000 clones, roughly 80% of them seen just once. Material for sequencing was memory CD4+ T cells sorted from blood. The source is a young man in good health. The CDR3 runs from the conserved cysteine through the conserved F or W. The D gene is left open where the match is weak. A row's size may be missing; if present it is once, few, many or a size class.

j_call v_call d_call clone_size cdr3_nt cdr3_aa
TRBJ2-3 TRBV5-6 . . TGTGCCAGCAGCCCGGACTCGGGGACTACGCAGTATTTT CASSPDSGTTQYF
TRBJ2-3 TRBV11-1 . . TGTGCCAGCAGCTTAGGAGGTGGGGGCACAGATACGCAGTATTTT CASSLGGGGTDTQYF
TRBJ2-3 TRBV11-2 . . TGTGCCAGCAGCTTAGTTAGTGGGGTCACAGATACGCAGTATTTT CASSLVSGVTDTQYF
TRBJ1-6 TRBV27 . few TGTGCCAGCAGTTTCACCGGGTCACCCCTCCACTTT CASSFTGSPLHF
TRBJ2-7 TRBV19 . few TGTGCCAGTAGTAGCCAACAGGGATCCTACGAGCAGTACTTC CASSSQQGSYEQYF
TRBJ2-7 TRBV11-2 TRBD1 . TGTGCCAGCAGCTACCGGACAGGGAAGGACTACGAGCAGTACTTC CASSYRTGKDYEQYF
TRBJ1-2 TRBV28 TRBD1 once TGTGCCAGCAGTTTAACAGGGGGCGGCTACACCTTC CASSLTGGGYTF
TRBJ1-5 TRBV21-1 . many TGTGCCAGCAGCAGAAGGCAAAAGCAGCCCCAGCATTTT CASSRRQKQPQHF
TRBJ2-3 TRBV10-3 TRBD1 many TGTGCCATCAGTGGCCGGGACAGTGGGTCAGATACGCAGTATTTT CAISGRDSGSDTQYF
TRBJ1-2 TRBV10-3 TRBD1 . TGTGCCATCAGTGCCGGACAGGGCCAAAGTAAGTCCCTCTACTATGGCTACACCTTC CAISAGQGQSKSLYYGYTF
TRBJ2-5 TRBV10-2 TRBD2 few TGCGCCAGCAGTGGCACTAGCGGGAGAGAGGCCCAGTACTTC CASSGTSGREAQYF
TRBJ1-1 TRBV5-4 . . TGTGCCAGCAGTGGGGAGGCAGTGAGTACCCTGAACACTGAAGCTTTCTTT CASSGEAVSTLNTEAFF
TRBJ1-1 TRBV5-1 . . TGCGCCAGCAGCTTGGGGCAACCGAACACTGAAGCTTTCTTT CASSLGQPNTEAFF
TRBJ1-5 TRBV7-2 . . TGTGCCAGCAGCTCGGCGTTAACAGGGAATCAGCCCCAGCATTTT CASSSALTGNQPQHF
TRBJ2-7 TRBV9 TRBD1 . TGTGCCAGCAGTGTTACTCCGGGACAGGGTTACGAGCAGTACTTC CASSVTPGQGYEQYF
TRBJ2-7 TRBV6-5 . many TGTGCCAGCAGTAAACAAAGGTGGGGGCCTTACGAGCAGTACTTC CASSKQRWGPYEQYF
TRBJ2-7 TRBV29-1 . . TGCAGCGTTGTGGGAAGTCGAGGGTACTTC CSVVGSRGYF
TRBJ2-7 TRBV7-8 . . TGTGCCAGCAGCTTACCAGGGGCCGAGCAGTACTTC CASSLPGAEQYF
TRBJ2-6 TRBV29-1 . few TGCAGCGTTGCAGGACGGGACTCTGGGGCCAACGTCCTGACTTTC CSVAGRDSGANVLTF
TRBJ2-7 TRBV5-1 TRBD1 . TGCGCCAGCAGGGCCGGGACAGGCGTCTCCTACGAGCAGTACTTC CASRAGTGVSYEQYF
TRBJ1-5 TRBV23-1 TRBD1 . TGCGCCAGCAGTCGGACAGGGGATCAGCCCCAGCATTTT CASSRTGDQPQHF
TRBJ2-5 TRBV5-6 . few TGTGCCAGCAGCCGGGCCAAAGAGACCCAGTACTTC CASSRAKETQYF
TRBJ2-1 TRBV7-7 . . TGTGCTAGCAGCTTTAATGAGCAGTTCTTC CASSFNEQFF
TRBJ2-2 TRBV11-2 . . TGTGCCAGCAGCTACGACAGGTTATACGGGGAGCTGTTTTTT CASSYDRLYGELFF
TRBJ1-2 TRBV5-8 . . TGTGCCAGCAGCTTCCCCCCGGGTAACTATGGCTACACCTTC CASSFPPGNYGYTF
TRBJ2-5 TRBV7-7 TRBD2 . TGTGCTAGCAGCCCTAGCGGAGAGGAGACCCAGTACTTC CASSPSGEETQYF
TRBJ2-5 TRBV18 . . TGTGCCAGCTCCCCCCCTCTTCGGGAGACCCAGTACTTC CASSPPLRETQYF
TRBJ2-1 TRBV7-2 TRBD2 . TGTGCCAGCAGCTTATCGGCGGGGGGGCGCTACAATGAGCAGTTCTTC CASSLSAGGRYNEQFF
TRBJ1-2 TRBV7-2 TRBD1 many TGTGCCAGCAGCTTAGCGCCGGGACAGGGTGGCTACACCTTC CASSLAPGQGGYTF
TRBJ1-6 TRBV6-1 . . TGTGCCAGCAGGAACCGGGACTATAATTCACCCCTCCACTTT CASRNRDYNSPLHF
TRBJ1-1 TRBV5-4 TRBD1 many TGTGCCAGCAGCTTGGAGGCAGGGGGGACTGAAGCTTTCTTT CASSLEAGGTEAFF
TRBJ2-2 TRBV9 . . TGTGCCAGCAGCGTCGTGGGGGCGCGGGGGGAGCTGTTTTTT CASSVVGARGELFF
TRBJ2-1 TRBV6-4 . . TGTGCCAGCAGAGCCATACACAGAGAGCAGTTCTTC CASRAIHREQFF
TRBJ2-3 TRBV5-1 . once TGCGCCAGCAGCTTGGACGTACGCACAGATACGCAGTATTTT CASSLDVRTDTQYF
TRBJ2-1 TRBV18 TRBD2 once TGTGCCAGCTCACCTAGAGGGAGCGGGGGGGCCAATGAGCAGTTCTTC CASSPRGSGGANEQFF
TRBJ2-3 TRBV10-2 TRBD1 . TGCGCCAGCCGCCGGACAGGAAGCACAGATACGCAGTATTTT CASRRTGSTDTQYF
TRBJ2-2 TRBV10-3 TRBD1 . TGTGCCACCCAAGGGCCCGGGACAGGGGGCTCCGGGGAGCTGTTTTTT CATQGPGTGGSGELFF
TRBJ1-1 TRBV5-1 . . TGCGCCAGCAGCTTGGGGACAGCGAACACTGAAGCTTTCTTT CASSLGTANTEAFF
TRBJ1-4 TRBV5-1 TRBD1 . TGCGCCAGCAGCGTCCGGGACAGGGGCCGTCCGGAAAAACTGTTTTTT CASSVRDRGRPEKLFF
TRBJ2-4 TRBV7-2 . . TGTGCCAGCAGCTCAGGGTATTCTGGGAACATTCAGTACTTC CASSSGYSGNIQYF
TRBJ1-2 TRBV28 . . TGTGCCAGCAGTTTAGAGGCAGGGCGGGGCTACACCTTC CASSLEAGRGYTF
TRBJ1-2 TRBV30 TRBD1 . TGTGCCTGGAGTTCGCCGGGACAGGGGTATGGCTACACCTTC CAWSSPGQGYGYTF
TRBJ2-1 TRBV6-6 TRBD2 . TGTGCCAGCACCCTGGGACTAGCGTATAATGAGCAGTTCTTC CASTLGLAYNEQFF
TRBJ2-2 TRBV5-6 TRBD2 . TGTGCCAGCAGCTTTTTAGCGGGAGTGGGCACCGGGGAGCTGTTTTTT CASSFLAGVGTGELFF
TRBJ2-2 TRBV2 . few TGTGCCAGCAGTGGTGAGGGCGGGGAGCTGTTTTTT CASSGEGGELFF
TRBJ1-4 TRBV7-6 . . TGTGCCAGCAGCTGGAATAGGGGTGAAAAACTGTTTTTT CASSWNRGEKLFF
TRBJ2-3 TRBV5-1 . . TGCGCCAGCGGAAGCACAGATACGCAGTATTTT CASGSTDTQYF
TRBJ2-6 TRBV5-1 TRBD1 few TGCGCCAGCAGTTGGGGACAGGGGAATCCTGGGGCCAACGTCCTGACTTTC CASSWGQGNPGANVLTF
TRBJ2-5 TRBV9 . . TGTGCCAGCAGCGAGTCTAGCCGGGAGACCCAGTACTTC CASSESSRETQYF
TRBJ2-1 TRBV5-1 TRBD2 . TGCGCCAGCAGCCCCAACCCCGCTAGCGGGGCCGACAATGAGCAGTTCTTC CASSPNPASGADNEQFF